A selection of T cell receptor beta chains follows, all from one sample in a study of early T cells in non-severe SARS-CoV-2 infection. MiXCR, run by TCRdb on the 5' RACE reads, gives a single entry per CDR3 protein. Of about 27,000 distinct CDR3 sequences detected, about 5% appear once; the ten largest clones hold approximately 0.9%. Sequenced material: whole blood. These receptors were collected from an adult who was a healthcare worker with PCR-confirmed SARS-CoV-2 infection or an uninfected control (not recorded which). Each CDR3 is given with its conserved first and last residue. Each record gives: CDR3 DNA, CDR3 protein, V gene, D gene, J gene, clone size. A D gene is named only where the DNA matches it firmly. Some rows mark clone size as missing; the rest say once, few, many or name a class of expanded clone.

DNA: TGTGCCAGCAGCCAAGTTGAGGAGCAGTTCTTC; CDR3: CASSQVEEQFF; V: TRBV3-1; D: -; J: TRBJ2-1; size: few
DNA: TGTGCTAGTGGCCGGCAGGGGGGCACTGAAGCTTTCTTT; CDR3: CASGRQGGTEAFF; V: TRBV12-5; D: TRBD1; J: TRBJ1-1; size: many
DNA: TGTGCCAGCAGCCCCGGGACAGGGGGTTCCGGAAACACCATATATTTT; CDR3: CASSPGTGGSGNTIYF; V: TRBV5-4; D: TRBD1; J: TRBJ1-3; size: -
DNA: TGTGCCAGCAGTCCCGGACAGCTGGATACGCAGTATTTT; CDR3: CASSPGQLDTQYF; V: TRBV12-3/TRBV12-4; D: -; J: TRBJ2-3; size: few
DNA: TGTGCCAGCAGTGTCCGGGACTCCTACTACAATGAGCAGTTCTTC; CDR3: CASSVRDSYYNEQFF; V: TRBV25-1; D: -; J: TRBJ2-1; size: few
DNA: TGTGCCAGCTCACGGGACAGTTACTTTTATGGCTACACCTTC; CDR3: CASSRDSYFYGYTF; V: TRBV18; D: TRBD1; J: TRBJ1-2; size: many
DNA: TGTGCCAGCAGCTTTTCGACGGCGAGCTCCTACGAGCAGTACTTC; CDR3: CASSFSTASSYEQYF; V: TRBV11-2; D: -; J: TRBJ2-7; size: many
DNA: TGTGCCAGCAGGCCCACCGGGACAGGGGCCACCGGGGAGCTGTTTTTT; CDR3: CASRPTGTGATGELFF; V: TRBV14; D: TRBD1; J: TRBJ2-2; size: few
DNA: TGTGCCACCAGTGATAGGGCAGTTGATTACAATGAGCAGTTCTTC; CDR3: CATSDRAVDYNEQFF; V: TRBV24-1; D: -; J: TRBJ2-1; size: many
DNA: TGCAGTGCGAGCTCTGGGACTAGCGGGAGGGACGAGCAGTACTTC; CDR3: CSASSGTSGRDEQYF; V: TRBV20-1; D: TRBD2; J: TRBJ2-7; size: many
DNA: TGCAGTGCTAGGGTTAATAGCGGGACCTCCTACAATGAGCAGTTCTTC; CDR3: CSARVNSGTSYNEQFF; V: TRBV20-1; D: TRBD2; J: TRBJ2-1; size: few
DNA: TGTGCCAGCAGCATGACAGTGAACACTGAAGCTTTCTTT; CDR3: CASSMTVNTEAFF; V: TRBV11-2; D: -; J: TRBJ1-1; size: medium-sized
DNA: TGTGCCAGCAGCTTTGGGACAGGGGGCACAGATACGCAGTATTTT; CDR3: CASSFGTGGTDTQYF; V: TRBV7-9; D: TRBD1; J: TRBJ2-3; size: few
DNA: TGTGCCAGCAGCGCCGATACGGGGTACACTGAAGCTTTCTTT; CDR3: CASSADTGYTEAFF; V: TRBV9; D: -; J: TRBJ1-1; size: many
DNA: TGTGCCAGCAGCTTAGATCTCGGTCAGGGGCACGGTTACGAGCAGTACTTC; CDR3: CASSLDLGQGHGYEQYF; V: TRBV11-2; D: -; J: TRBJ2-7; size: many
DNA: TGTGCCAGCAGCTTAGTGTTTGGGGCCAACGTCCTGACTTTC; CDR3: CASSLVFGANVLTF; V: TRBV7-2; D: -; J: TRBJ2-6; size: few
DNA: TGTGCCAGCAGTTACAGGAAGGGCGTCTACAATGAGCAGTTCTTC; CDR3: CASSYRKGVYNEQFF; V: TRBV6-5; D: -; J: TRBJ2-1; size: -